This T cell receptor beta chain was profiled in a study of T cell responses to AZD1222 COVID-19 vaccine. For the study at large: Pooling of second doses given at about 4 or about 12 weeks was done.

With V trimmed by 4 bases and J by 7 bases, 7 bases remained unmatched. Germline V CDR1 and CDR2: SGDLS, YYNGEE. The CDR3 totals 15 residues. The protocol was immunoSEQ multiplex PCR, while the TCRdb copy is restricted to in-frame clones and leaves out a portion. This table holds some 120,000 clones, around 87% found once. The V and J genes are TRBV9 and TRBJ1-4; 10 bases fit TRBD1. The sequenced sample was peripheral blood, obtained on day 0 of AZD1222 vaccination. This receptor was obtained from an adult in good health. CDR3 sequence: CASSPTGTGVEKLFF. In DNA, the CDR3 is TGTGCCAGCAGCCCAACCGGGACAGGGGTTGAAAAACTGTTTTTT.